This T cell receptor beta chain was sequenced for a study of cytomegalovirus exposure and HLA in healthy donors. About this clone itself: Its antigen is still unknown.

Findings and caveats of the study: TCR beta chain V- and J-gene trimming was linked, in a later analysis, to a missense variant in DCLRE1C. Over 15,000 TCR beta sequences were associated with HLA alleles at 0.05 false discovery rate in a later analysis. Cytomegalovirus status, reportedly, was diagnosed with high specificity and sensitivity by the classifier.

60 Vbeta and 13 Jbeta primers were used in PCR. Profiled with immunoSEQ multiplex PCR; TCRdb holds only in-frame clones, not every one. Among 150,000 to 180,000 clones, 65% to 85% were seen once, and the ten largest hold around 5.2%. The V end was cut by 3 bases, the J end by 3 bases, with 12 bases between. This CDR3 region has 14 residues. The germline V gene encodes CDR1 SGHNT and CDR2 YENEEA. The sequence came from a middle-aged woman in good health and CMV-seropositive. Sequenced sample: PBMCs. The chain carries TRBV11-3 and TRBJ2-7, with D perhaps matching TRBD2 (6 bases). The chain's CDR3 is CASSFTGANYEQYF. DNA for the CDR3: TGTGCCAGCAGCTTTACGGGAGCAAACTACGAGCAGTACTTC.